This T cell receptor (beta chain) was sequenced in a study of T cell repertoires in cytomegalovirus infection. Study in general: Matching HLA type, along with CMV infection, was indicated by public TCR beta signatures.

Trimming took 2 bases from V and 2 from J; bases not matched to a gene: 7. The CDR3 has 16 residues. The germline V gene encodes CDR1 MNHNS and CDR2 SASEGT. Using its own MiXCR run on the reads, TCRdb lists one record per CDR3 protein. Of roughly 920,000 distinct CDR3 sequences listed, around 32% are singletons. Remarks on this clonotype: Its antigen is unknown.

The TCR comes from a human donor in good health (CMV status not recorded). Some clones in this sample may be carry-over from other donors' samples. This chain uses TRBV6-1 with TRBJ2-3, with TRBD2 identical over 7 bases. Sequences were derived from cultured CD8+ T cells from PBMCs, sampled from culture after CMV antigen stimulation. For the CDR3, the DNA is TGTGCCAGCAGTGAACACAGCGGGGCGTTCACAGATACGCAGTATTTT. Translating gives CASSEHSGAFTDTQYF.